The subject of this entry is one TCR beta chain. The entry originates in a study of T-cell reconstitution after alpha-beta-depleted transplantation in children. Germline-derived CDR1 and CDR2 are MNHEY and SMNVEV (reference sequence). The CDR3 has 14 amino acids. V was trimmed by 2 bases and J by 2 bases, leaving 8 bases between them. A library of TCRbeta sequences, prepared with unique molecular identifiers, was generated. TCRdb called the PCR reads again in MiXCR, with one record for every CDR3 protein. Altogether about 610,000 distinct CDR3 sequences are present, under 12% being singletons, with the ten largest covering about 4%.

V gene TRBV27 combines with J gene TRBJ2-3; possible D gene TRBD1, 5 bases. This receptor was obtained from a human donor who donated a stem cell graft to a child with acute myeloid leukemia. The sample was PBMCs from the stem cell graft donor, taken from the stem cell graft. CDR3 nucleotide sequence: TGTGCCAGCAGTTTAGACAGATTCACAGATACGCAGTATTTT. This sequence encodes CASSLDRFTDTQYF.